The rows below give T cell receptor beta chains drawn from one sample of a study of Graves' ophthalmopathy and Graves' hyperthyroidism. In TCRdb, the multiplex PCR reads were re-called with MiXCR into one record per CDR3 protein. This table has roughly 500,000 distinct CDR3 sequences, roughly an eighth appearing once. Sequencing was performed on blood. Receptors originate from a woman in her thirties with Graves' ophthalmopathy. The CDR3 runs from the conserved cysteine through the conserved F or W. The D gene is left open where the match is weak. The size of a clone is reported for some rows only, either as once, few or many, or as a class for expanded clones.

v_gene: TRBV9; j_gene: TRBJ2-5; abundance: few; d_gene: TRBD1; CDR3nt: TGTGCCAGCAGCGGGGGACAGGCCGTTTTGGAGACCCAGTACTTC; CDR3aa: CASSGGQAVLETQYF
v_gene: TRBV19; j_gene: TRBJ2-7; abundance: few; d_gene: TRBD2; CDR3nt: TGTGCCAGTAGTCCCAGGGGCGGGGCCCGGGAGAGCGGGAGGCCCTCGTCCTACGAGCAGTACTTC; CDR3aa: CASSPRGGARESGRPSSYEQYF
v_gene: TRBV20-1; j_gene: TRBJ2-7; abundance: many; d_gene: TRBD2; CDR3nt: TGCAGTGCTACTAGCGGGAGCTCTTCTTACGAGCAGTACTTC; CDR3aa: CSATSGSSSYEQYF
v_gene: TRBV6-5; j_gene: TRBJ2-5; abundance: many; d_gene: -; CDR3nt: TGTGCCAGCAGCAGGGAGCAAGAGACCCAGTACTTC; CDR3aa: CASSREQETQYF
v_gene: TRBV6-1; j_gene: TRBJ1-2; abundance: many; d_gene: TRBD1; CDR3nt: TGTGCCAGCAGTCGGGACAGGATATCGGGCTACACCTTC; CDR3aa: CASSRDRISGYTF
v_gene: TRBV6-2/TRBV6-3; j_gene: TRBJ1-1; abundance: many; d_gene: -; CDR3nt: TGTGCCAGCAGTTACGACGTCCACGGGAACACTGAAGCTTTCTTT; CDR3aa: CASSYDVHGNTEAFF
v_gene: TRBV20-1; j_gene: TRBJ2-7; abundance: many; d_gene: TRBD2; CDR3nt: TGCAGTGCTAGAGATCCAGCTAGCGGGGGCTCCTACGAGCAGTACTTC; CDR3aa: CSARDPASGGSYEQYF
v_gene: TRBV6-5; j_gene: TRBJ2-2; abundance: many; d_gene: -; CDR3nt: TGTGCCAGCAGTTACGACTGGGGGGAGCTGTTTTTT; CDR3aa: CASSYDWGELFF
v_gene: TRBV27; j_gene: TRBJ2-2; abundance: many; d_gene: -; CDR3nt: TGTGCCAGCAGTTTATTTGGGACCAACACCGGGGAGCTGTTTTTT; CDR3aa: CASSLFGTNTGELFF
v_gene: TRBV6-1; j_gene: TRBJ2-5; abundance: many; d_gene: -; CDR3nt: TGTGCCAGCACCGACCATCGACCCGACCGTGGAGGTAGAGAGACCCAGTACTTC; CDR3aa: CASTDHRPDRGGRETQYF
v_gene: TRBV6-2/TRBV6-3; j_gene: TRBJ1-1; abundance: few; d_gene: TRBD1; CDR3nt: TGTGCCAGCAGGCGACAGGGACAGAACACTGAAGCTTTCTTT; CDR3aa: CASRRQGQNTEAFF
v_gene: TRBV10-3; j_gene: TRBJ2-5; abundance: many; d_gene: TRBD2; CDR3nt: TGTGCCATCAGAGACGGGACTAACGGAGAGACCCAGTACTTC; CDR3aa: CAIRDGTNGETQYF
v_gene: TRBV12-3/TRBV12-4; j_gene: TRBJ2-7; abundance: many; d_gene: -; CDR3nt: TGTGCCAGCAGTTCCCCCGCCCCACTAGTGGGTGATGGCGAGCAGTACTTC; CDR3aa: CASSSPAPLVGDGEQYF
v_gene: TRBV30; j_gene: TRBJ2-5; abundance: -; d_gene: -; CDR3nt: TGTGCCTGGAGCCTGGACAGAAGCGAGACCCAGTACTTC; CDR3aa: CAWSLDRSETQYF
v_gene: TRBV19; j_gene: TRBJ2-7; abundance: many; d_gene: TRBD1; CDR3nt: TGTGCCAGTAGTCCGACACAGGGGGCGAACTACGAGCAGTACTTC; CDR3aa: CASSPTQGANYEQYF
v_gene: TRBV15; j_gene: TRBJ1-4; abundance: -; d_gene: -; CDR3nt: TGTGCCACCAGCAGAGATAAGGGGAAGAATGAAAAACTGTTTTTT; CDR3aa: CATSRDKGKNEKLFF
v_gene: TRBV20-1; j_gene: TRBJ2-7; abundance: many; d_gene: -; CDR3nt: TGCAGTGCTAGCGAAGGGGCACAAGAGCAGTACTTC; CDR3aa: CSASEGAQEQYF
v_gene: TRBV2; j_gene: TRBJ1-5; abundance: few; d_gene: -; CDR3nt: TGTGCCAGCAGCTCCGGGACGGGTTATAGCAATCAGCCCCAGCATTTT; CDR3aa: CASSSGTGYSNQPQHF
v_gene: TRBV30; j_gene: TRBJ2-7; abundance: many; d_gene: TRBD1; CDR3nt: TGTGCCTGGAGTGAGAGGGACAGGGGCTACGAGCAGTACTTC; CDR3aa: CAWSERDRGYEQYF
v_gene: TRBV25-1; j_gene: TRBJ1-4; abundance: -; d_gene: TRBD1; CDR3nt: TGTGCCAGCAGTGTATGGGACAGGGTCTCAACTAATGAAAAACTGTTTTTT; CDR3aa: CASSVWDRVSTNEKLFF
v_gene: TRBV6-2/TRBV6-3; j_gene: TRBJ2-4; abundance: -; d_gene: -; CDR3nt: TGTGCCAGCAGTTATAGGGTCGCAGGGAAGGACATTCAGTACTTC; CDR3aa: CASSYRVAGKDIQYF
v_gene: TRBV6-5; j_gene: TRBJ1-1; abundance: many; d_gene: -; CDR3nt: TGTGCCACCAGGACCCTCGAAGCTCTCTTT; CDR3aa: CATRTLEALF
v_gene: TRBV12-3/TRBV12-4; j_gene: TRBJ2-7; abundance: many; d_gene: -; CDR3nt: TGTGCCAGCAGTTTTGCGGCCGGCGAGCAGTACTTC; CDR3aa: CASSFAAGEQYF
v_gene: TRBV29-1; j_gene: TRBJ2-7; abundance: many; d_gene: -; CDR3nt: TGCAGCGTTTACCGGGACCCGAGCTCCTACGAGCAGTACTTC; CDR3aa: CSVYRDPSSYEQYF
v_gene: TRBV28; j_gene: TRBJ1-1; abundance: -; d_gene: -; CDR3nt: TGTGCCAGCAGTCAACGGGGGGACGACACTGAAGCTTTCTTT; CDR3aa: CASSQRGDDTEAFF
v_gene: TRBV24-1; j_gene: TRBJ2-6; abundance: many; d_gene: -; CDR3nt: TGTGCCACCAGTGGCCAGGGGATATCCGGGGCCAACGTCCTGACTTTC; CDR3aa: CATSGQGISGANVLTF
v_gene: TRBV20-1; j_gene: TRBJ1-2; abundance: many; d_gene: TRBD1; CDR3nt: TGCAGTGCTTGGGACAGCCTAAGGAACTATGGCTACACCTTC; CDR3aa: CSAWDSLRNYGYTF
v_gene: TRBV6-1; j_gene: TRBJ1-1; abundance: many; d_gene: TRBD1; CDR3nt: TGTGCCAGCAGTGACCCCTGGACAGGGCGGAACACTGAAGCTTTCTTT; CDR3aa: CASSDPWTGRNTEAFF
v_gene: TRBV6-5; j_gene: TRBJ1-1; abundance: many; d_gene: -; CDR3nt: TGTGCCAGCAGTTACTCGGGAGTTTCGTCGAGCACTGAAGCTTTCTTT; CDR3aa: CASSYSGVSSSTEAFF
v_gene: TRBV28; j_gene: TRBJ1-2; abundance: many; d_gene: -; CDR3nt: TGTGCCAGCAGTTTCATAAACTATGGCTACACCTTC; CDR3aa: CASSFINYGYTF
v_gene: TRBV24-1; j_gene: TRBJ2-6; abundance: many; d_gene: -; CDR3nt: TGTGCCACCAGTGATACCGGGACAGGGGCCAACGTCCTGACTTTC; CDR3aa: CATSDTGTGANVLTF
v_gene: TRBV2; j_gene: TRBJ1-2; abundance: many; d_gene: -; CDR3nt: TGTGCCAGCAGACTCAGGGGCTCGGACGGCTACACCTTC; CDR3aa: CASRLRGSDGYTF
v_gene: TRBV30; j_gene: TRBJ2-7; abundance: -; d_gene: -; CDR3nt: TGTGCCTGGAGTCGGGGCTCCTACGAGCAGTACTTC; CDR3aa: CAWSRGSYEQYF
v_gene: TRBV7-8; j_gene: TRBJ2-3; abundance: few; d_gene: TRBD2; CDR3nt: TGTGCCAGCAGTGACATGGGGGGGTCATACACAGATACGCAGTATTTT; CDR3aa: CASSDMGGSYTDTQYF
v_gene: TRBV5-1; j_gene: TRBJ1-1; abundance: many; d_gene: -; CDR3nt: TGCGCCAGCAGCTTGGTGCATAGTCGGAAAAGGGCGGACACTGAAGCTTTCTTT; CDR3aa: CASSLVHSRKRADTEAFF
v_gene: TRBV28; j_gene: TRBJ1-2; abundance: many; d_gene: -; CDR3nt: TGTGCCAGCAGAGCAACAGGTTCCTATGGCTACACCTTC; CDR3aa: CASRATGSYGYTF
v_gene: TRBV6-1; j_gene: TRBJ1-2; abundance: few; d_gene: TRBD1; CDR3nt: TGTGCCAGCAGGGAGACAGGGGGCAGGAGTGGCTACACCTTC; CDR3aa: CASRETGGRSGYTF
v_gene: TRBV24-1; j_gene: TRBJ2-2; abundance: few; d_gene: -; CDR3nt: TGTGCCACCAGTGATCGCCCTAGTGGAACCGGGGAGCTGTTTTTT; CDR3aa: CATSDRPSGTGELFF
v_gene: TRBV2; j_gene: TRBJ2-2; abundance: few; d_gene: -; CDR3nt: TGTGCCAGCAGTGATGGCAGGCTTGACACCGGGGAGCTGTTTTTT; CDR3aa: CASSDGRLDTGELFF